The clone carrying this TCR beta chain has just a few counts. Here immunoSEQ multiplex PCR was the method, and the copy in TCRdb shows in-frame clones only, minus some. Of more than 15,000 clones listed, roughly 89% were seen once; the top ten hold around 12%. This specimen belongs to a study of PD-1 blockade in classical Hodgkin lymphoma. In every patient, relapse followed autologous stem cell transplantation, while exposure to brentuximab vedotin differed. CDR1 is SEHNR and CDR2 is FQNEAQ in the germline V gene (reference sequence). The CDR3 loop spans 14 amino acids. V shed 5 bases and J shed 2 bases, with 12 bases lying between them.

This TCR was recovered from a human donor with classical Hodgkin lymphoma. The V and J genes are TRBV7-9 and TRBJ2-5; D remains unclear. The sample was peripheral blood mononuclear cells (PBMCs), taken before the second cycle of nivolumab. The chain's CDR3 is CASSLHSDQETQYF. The CDR3 coding sequence is TGTGCCAGCAGCCTTCACAGCGATCAAGAGACCCAGTACTTC.